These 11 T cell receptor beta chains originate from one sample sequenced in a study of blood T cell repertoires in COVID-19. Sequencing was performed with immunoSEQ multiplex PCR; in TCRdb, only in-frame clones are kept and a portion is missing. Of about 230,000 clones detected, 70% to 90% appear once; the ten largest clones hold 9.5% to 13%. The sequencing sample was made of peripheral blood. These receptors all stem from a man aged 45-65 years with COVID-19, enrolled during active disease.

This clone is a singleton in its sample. CDR3 loop: CASRLGNQPQHF. CDR3 in DNA: TGTGCCAGCAGACTTGGCAATCAGCCCCAGCATTTT. The chain is built from TRBV6-5 and TRBJ1-5; no clear D. Between the trimmed V and J ends, which lost 6 bases and 2 bases, there was a span of 5 bases. This CDR3 is 12 amino acids long. Germline V gene lookup returns CDR1 MNHEY and CDR2 SVGAGI.

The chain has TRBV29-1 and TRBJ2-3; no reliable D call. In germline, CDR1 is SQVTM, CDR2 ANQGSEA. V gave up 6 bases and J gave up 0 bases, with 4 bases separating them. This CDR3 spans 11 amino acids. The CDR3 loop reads CSVVSTDTQYF. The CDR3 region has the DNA TGCAGCGTCGTTAGCACAGATACGCAGTATTTT.

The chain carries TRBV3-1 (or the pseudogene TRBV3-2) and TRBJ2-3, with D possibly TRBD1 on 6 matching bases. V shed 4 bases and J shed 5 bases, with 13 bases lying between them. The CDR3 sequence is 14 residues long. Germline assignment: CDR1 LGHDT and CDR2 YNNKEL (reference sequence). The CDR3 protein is CASSPRDTGDTQYF. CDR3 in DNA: TGTGCCAGCAGCCCCCGGGACACCGGAGATACGCAGTATTTT.

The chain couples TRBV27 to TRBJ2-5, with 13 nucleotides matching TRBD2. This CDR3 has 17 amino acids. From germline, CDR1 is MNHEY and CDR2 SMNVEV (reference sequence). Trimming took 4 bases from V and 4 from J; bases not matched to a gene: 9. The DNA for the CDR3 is TGTGCCAGCAGTTCCACGAGGACTAGCGGGGGTCCAGAGACCCAGTACTTC. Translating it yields CASSSTRTSGGPETQYF.

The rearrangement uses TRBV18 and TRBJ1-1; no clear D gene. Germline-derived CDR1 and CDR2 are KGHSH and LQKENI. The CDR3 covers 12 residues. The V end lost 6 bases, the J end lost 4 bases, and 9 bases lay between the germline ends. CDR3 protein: CASSPGTTEAFF. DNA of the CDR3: TGTGCCAGCTCCCCAGGCACCACTGAAGCTTTCTTT.

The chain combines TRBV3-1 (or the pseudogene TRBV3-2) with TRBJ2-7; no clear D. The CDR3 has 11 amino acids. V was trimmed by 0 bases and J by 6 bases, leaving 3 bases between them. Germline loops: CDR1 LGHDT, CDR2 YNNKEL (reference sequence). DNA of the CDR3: TGTGCCAGCAGCCAAGATCGCGAGCAGTACTTC. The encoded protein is CASSQDREQYF.

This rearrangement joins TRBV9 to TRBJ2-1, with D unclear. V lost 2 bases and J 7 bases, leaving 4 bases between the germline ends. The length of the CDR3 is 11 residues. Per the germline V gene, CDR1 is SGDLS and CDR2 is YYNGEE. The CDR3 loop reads CASSVNNEQFF. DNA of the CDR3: TGTGCCAGCAGCGTCAATAATGAGCAGTTCTTC.

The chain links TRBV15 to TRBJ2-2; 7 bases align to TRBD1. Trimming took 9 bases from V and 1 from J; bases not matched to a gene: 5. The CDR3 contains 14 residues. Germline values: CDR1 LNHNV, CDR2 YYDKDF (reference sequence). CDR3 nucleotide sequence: TGTGCCACTAGTCGGACAGGGAACACCGGGGAGCTGTTTTTT. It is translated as CATSRTGNTGELFF. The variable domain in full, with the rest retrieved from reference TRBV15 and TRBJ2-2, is DAMVIQNPRYQVTQFGKPVTLSCSQTLNHNVMYWYQQKSSQAPKLLFHYYDKDFNNEADTPDNFQSRRPNTSFCFLDIRSPGLGDTAMYLCATSRTGNTGELFFGEGSRLTVL.

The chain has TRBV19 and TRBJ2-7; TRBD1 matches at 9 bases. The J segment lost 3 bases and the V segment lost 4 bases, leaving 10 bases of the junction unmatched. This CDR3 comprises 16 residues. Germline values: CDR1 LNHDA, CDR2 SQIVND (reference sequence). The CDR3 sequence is CASSRSGTGFGYEQYF. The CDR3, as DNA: TGTGCCAGTAGTAGATCCGGGACAGGGTTTGGCTACGAGCAGTACTTC.

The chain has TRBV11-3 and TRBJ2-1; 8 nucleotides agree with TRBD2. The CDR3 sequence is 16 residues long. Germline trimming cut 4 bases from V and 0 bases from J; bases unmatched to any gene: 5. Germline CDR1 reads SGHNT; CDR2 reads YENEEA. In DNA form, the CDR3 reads TGTGCCAGCAGCTCCGAAAGCGGGAGCTCCTACAATGAGCAGTTCTTC. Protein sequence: CASSSESGSSYNEQFF.

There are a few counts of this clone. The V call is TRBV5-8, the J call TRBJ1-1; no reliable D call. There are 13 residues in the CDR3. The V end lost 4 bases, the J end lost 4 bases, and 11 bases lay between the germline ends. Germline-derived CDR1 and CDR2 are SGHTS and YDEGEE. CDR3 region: CASSRTQRTEAFF. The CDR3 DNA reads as TGTGCCAGCAGCCGAACCCAGCGCACTGAAGCTTTCTTT.